Following are 30 T cell receptor beta chains from one sample sequenced in a study of a mutant IDH1 vaccine in newly diagnosed glioma. Documented time point: baseline, week 1 (first vaccination visit). Treatment noted: pre-vaccination baseline after standard-of-care therapy. Sequencing used immunoSEQ multiplex PCR; TCRdb keeps in-frame clones, though not all of them. The sample records around 88,000 clones, around 80% being singletons. The sequenced sample was PBMCs, obtained from a glioma patient treated with radiotherapy, temozolomide or both. These TCRs come from a man between 35 and 55 years old with glioma.

The chain recombines TRBV19 with TRBJ1-5; TRBD1 might be the D (5 bases). Trimming shortened V by 3 bases and J by 6 bases, and 15 bases separated the two germline ends. Germline V lookup: CDR1 LNHDA, CDR2 SQIVND (reference sequence). The length of the CDR3 is 15 residues. CDR3 coding DNA: TGTGCCAGTAGTATGAACGGGCAGGGAGGTCAGCCCCAGCATTTT. Its protein product is CASSMNGQGGQPQHF.

V is TRBV7-2 and J is TRBJ2-2, with 9 bases aligning to TRBD1. With V trimmed by 3 bases and J by 3 bases, 2 bases remained unmatched. Germline loops: CDR1 SGHTA, CDR2 FQGNSA. The length of the CDR3 is 15 residues. The chain's CDR3 is CASSFGTGHTGELFF. The CDR3 region has the DNA TGTGCCAGCAGCTTTGGGACAGGGCACACCGGGGAGCTGTTTTTT.

CDR3 DNA sequence: TGTGCCAGCAGCTTAAACGGCATCACAGATACGCAGTATTTT. It is translated as CASSLNGITDTQYF. The chain is built from TRBV7-3 and TRBJ2-3; D gene unclear. Germline values: CDR1 SGHTA, CDR2 FQGTGA. The V end lost 1 base, the J end lost 2 bases, and 7 bases lay between the germline ends. The CDR3 is 14 residues long.

This clone was picked up one time. The J gene is TRBJ2-3, the V gene TRBV7-2, with a possible D match to TRBD2 (6 bases). Trimming stripped 5 bases from V and 6 bases from J, with 15 bases between. Germline V gives CDR1 SGHTA, CDR2 FQGNSA. The CDR3 is made up of 14 amino acids. CDR3 nucleotide sequence: TGTGCCAGCAGCCGGACGGGACTCCCGGATACGCAGTATTTT. Protein sequence: CASSRTGLPDTQYF.

The V call is TRBV7-9, the J call TRBJ1-2; the match to TRBD1 covers 7 bases. In germline, CDR1 is SEHNR, CDR2 FQNEAQ (reference sequence). V lost 5 bases and J lost 6; bases outside the gene matches: 9. This CDR3 spans 14 amino acids. Here the CDR3 DNA reads TGTGCCAGCAGCCGGGGACAGCCAATCCATGGCTACACCTTC. Protein product: CASSRGQPIHGYTF. Based on the CDR3 plus reference TRBV7-9 and TRBJ1-2, the full variable domain is DTGVSQNPRHKITKRGQNVTFRCDPISEHNRLYWYRQTLGQGPEFLTYFQNEAQLEKSRLLSDRFSAERPKGSFSTLEIQRTEQGDSAMYLCASSRGQPIHGYTFGSGTRLTVV.

The V call is TRBV28, the J call TRBJ1-2, with D hard to call. With 6 bases removed from V and 5 bases from J, the gap between germline ends came to 10 bases. This CDR3 is built from 12 residues. CDR1 and CDR2 (germline): MDHEN, SYDVKM. CDR3 residues: CASSPQGYGYTF. Written as DNA, the CDR3 is TGTGCCAGCAGCCCACAAGGATATGGCTACACCTTC.

V and J are TRBV19 and TRBJ2-5, with 8 bases lining up with TRBD2. Unmatched junction bases numbered 19, after V lost 2 bases and J lost 5 bases. Germline values: CDR1 LNHDA, CDR2 SQIVND (reference sequence). The length of the CDR3 is 19 residues. In DNA, the CDR3 is TGTGCCAGTAGTATATATTTGGCAGTAAGCGGGAGAGTTCCCGAGACCCAGTACTTC. Translated, it gives CASSIYLAVSGRVPETQYF. Looking up the rest from reference TRBV19 and TRBJ2-5 gives the full variable domain: DGGITQSPKYLFRKEGQNVTLSCEQNLNHDAMYWYRQDPGQGLRLIYYSQIVNDFQKGDIAEGYSVSREKKESFPLTVTSAQKNPTAFYLCASSIYLAVSGRVPETQYFGPGTRLLVL.

The chain joins TRBV28 to TRBJ2-7; D is perhaps TRBD1 (5 bases). V shed 3 bases and J shed 2 bases, with 17 bases lying between them. Germline V CDR1 and CDR2: MDHEN, SYDVKM. This CDR3 comprises 16 residues. The CDR3: CASSFSPDIITYEQYF. The CDR3 DNA follows: TGTGCCAGCAGTTTTAGCCCGGACATTATAACCTACGAGCAGTACTTC.

The V call is TRBV6-4, the J call TRBJ2-2; TRBD2 is a possible D gene (7 bases). This CDR3 region has 14 residues. Trimming left V 6 bases short and J 5 bases short, with 13 bases between. Per germline, CDR1 MRHNA and CDR2 SNTAGT. CDR3 in DNA: TGTGCCAGCAGAGGGGGGGTTCTAACCGGGGAGCTGTTTTTT. It yields the protein CASRGGVLTGELFF.

This chain connects TRBV10-3 to TRBJ2-6; 8 positions match TRBD2. CDR1 ENHRY and CDR2 SYGVKD come from the germline V gene. The CDR3 covers 19 residues. The trim removed 4 bases at V and 1 base at J, leaving 12 bases unmatched. The CDR3 reads CAISGEASGHRSGANVLTF. For the CDR3, the DNA is TGTGCCATCAGTGGAGAGGCTAGCGGGCACAGGTCTGGGGCCAACGTCCTGACTTTC.

The chain couples TRBV19 to TRBJ2-7; D is possibly TRBD2 (5 bases). The CDR3 extends over 14 amino acids. CDR1 LNHDA and CDR2 SQIVND come from the germline V gene (reference sequence). Trimming left V 1 base short and J 5 bases short, with 12 bases between. The CDR3 nucleotides read TGTGCCAGTAGTATAGTAGGGTCCGGGAACGAGCAGTACTTC. Amino acid sequence: CASSIVGSGNEQYF.

V usage is TRBV30 and J usage is TRBJ1-1; TRBD1 might be the D (6 bases). The CDR3 sequence is 13 residues long. Germline V gene data show CDR1 as GTSNPN and CDR2 as SVGIG (reference sequence). V was cut by 1 base and J by 4 bases, with 10 bases left in between. CDR3 DNA sequence: TGTGCCTGGAGTGACAGGGTCACCACTGAAGCTTTCTTT. As protein: CAWSDRVTTEAFF.

The chain uses TRBV19 and TRBJ2-1; 11 bases map to TRBD2. Unmatched junction bases numbered 8, after V lost 7 bases and J lost 6 bases. Germline CDR1 reads LNHDA; CDR2 reads SQIVND (reference sequence). The CDR3 spans 15 residues. Here the CDR3 DNA reads TGTGCCAGTACCTTAGCGGGAGGGCCGATCAATGAGCAGTTCTTC. Residues: CASTLAGGPINEQFF. Full variable domain (rest looked up from reference TRBV19 and TRBJ2-1): DGGITQSPKYLFRKEGQNVTLSCEQNLNHDAMYWYRQDPGQGLRLIYYSQIVNDFQKGDIAEGYSVSREKKESFPLTVTSAQKNPTAFYLCASTLAGGPINEQFFGPGTRLTVL.

This clone turned up a few times. V and J are TRBV30 and TRBJ1-2; a possible D gene is TRBD1 (5 bases). Germline loops: CDR1 GTSNPN, CDR2 SVGIG (reference sequence). This CDR3 is 15 amino acids long. The germline V and J ends were trimmed by 2 bases and 4 bases, with 17 bases remaining between them. The CDR3 coding sequence is TGTGCCTGGAGTCCATGGGACGGGACTCGCTATGGCTACACCTTC. The encoded protein is CAWSPWDGTRYGYTF.

This chain uses TRBV6-5 with TRBJ1-1; no definite D call. V shed 6 bases and J shed 1 base, with 6 bases lying between them. The CDR3 extends over 12 amino acids. CDR1 is MNHEY and CDR2 is SVGAGI in the germline V gene. The CDR3 bases are TGTGCCAGCAGGGGAGCGAACACTGAAGCTTTCTTT. Amino acid sequence: CASRGANTEAFF.

V is TRBV4-3 and J is TRBJ2-3; 8 positions match TRBD1. This CDR3 spans 14 amino acids. Per the germline V gene, CDR1 is LGHNA and CDR2 is YSLEER. V was pared by 0 bases and J by 8 bases, with 4 bases of the junction left unmatched. CDR3 DNA sequence: TGCGCCAGCAGCCAAGATATGACAGGGGTTACGCAGTATTTT. This encodes CASSQDMTGVTQYF.

The V call is TRBV30, the J call TRBJ1-1; D gene ambiguous. The CDR3 spans 12 residues. Deletions cut 5 bases from V and 7 bases from J, with 14 bases between. CDR1 is GTSNPN and CDR2 is SVGIG in the germline V gene (reference sequence). The CDR3 sequence is CAWHSTGFEAFF. The CDR3 coding sequence is TGTGCCTGGCACTCGACGGGCTTTGAAGCTTTCTTT.

As regards this clone: One end of the junction is discordant with germline, which a read error may explain. This chain connects TRBV7-7 to TRBJ2-1, with 11 bases aligning to TRBD2. Germline CDR1 reads SSHAT; CDR2 reads FNYEAQ (reference sequence). The CDR3 consists of 19 residues. The CDR3 reads CASSLGPSGRSSSYNEQFF. CDR3 bases: TGTGCTAGCAGCTTAGGCCCTAGCGGGAGGTCTAGCTCCTACAATGAGCAGTTCTTC.

The V call is TRBV19, the J call TRBJ2-1; 9 bases map to TRBD2. The CDR3 spans 14 residues. Germline V CDR1 and CDR2: LNHDA, SQIVND (reference sequence). Losses at the gene ends were 3 bases for V and 5 bases for J; bases not matched to a gene: 2. The chain's CDR3 is CASSMGLADNEQFF. The CDR3, as DNA: TGTGCCAGTAGTATGGGACTAGCCGACAATGAGCAGTTCTTC.

The chain uses TRBV5-1 and TRBJ2-3; D not resolved. Germline V gene data show CDR1 as SGHRS and CDR2 as YFSETQ. V gave up 0 bases and J gave up 0 bases, with 5 bases separating them. The CDR3 contains 14 residues. The CDR3 sequence: CASSLAGSTDTQYF. CDR3 DNA sequence: TGCGCCAGCAGCTTGGCCGGTAGCACAGATACGCAGTATTTT.

The rearrangement uses TRBV7-3 and TRBJ2-3; D is perhaps TRBD1 or TRBD2 (5 bases each). V gave up 3 bases and J gave up 3 bases, with 13 bases separating them. Germline V gene sequence: CDR1 SGHTA, CDR2 FQGTGA. The CDR3 covers 15 residues. In nucleotides, the CDR3 is TGTGCCAGCAGCTTCGGGACCCGAGAGACAGATACGCAGTATTTT. Its protein is CASSFGTRETDTQYF.

This clone was observed once. The chain is built from TRBV20-1 and TRBJ2-5, with D tentatively TRBD1 or TRBD2 (5 bases each). Germline loops: CDR1 DFQATT, CDR2 SNEGSKA (reference sequence). V dropped 5 bases and J dropped 5 bases, with 6 bases sitting between them. The CDR3 covers 10 residues. CDR3 bases: TGCAGTGCTGGGACGGAGACCCAGTACTTC. It specifies CSAGTETQYF.

This CDR3 reads CASTPTPALQETQYF. Here the CDR3 DNA reads TGTGCCAGCACACCTACCCCGGCCCTCCAAGAGACCCAGTACTTC. The rearrangement joins TRBV28 to TRBJ2-5; D remains ambiguous. This CDR3 spans 15 amino acids. Trimming took 7 bases from V and 1 from J, leaving 16 bases between them. Looked up from germline, CDR1 is MDHEN and CDR2 is SYDVKM. Together with reference TRBV28 and TRBJ2-5, the CDR3 gives the full variable domain: DVKVTQSSRYLVKRTGEKVFLECVQDMDHENMFWYRQDPGLGLRLIYFSYDVKMKEKGDIPEGYSVSREKKERFSLILESASTNQTSMYLCASTPTPALQETQYFGPGTRLLVL.

The J gene is TRBJ2-7, the V gene TRBV6-6; 9 positions match TRBD2. CDR1 is MNHNY and CDR2 is SVGAGI in the germline V gene (reference sequence). Trimming took 3 bases from V and 6 from J; bases not matched to a gene: 6. The CDR3 covers 14 residues. The CDR3 here is CASSYKGLAIEQYF. CDR3 in DNA: TGTGCCAGCAGTTATAAAGGACTAGCGATCGAGCAGTACTTC.

The gene calls are TRBV6-6 and TRBJ2-7, with unresolved D. CDR1 and CDR2 from the germline V gene are MNHNY and SVGAGI (reference sequence). V was shortened by 0 bases and J by 6 bases, with 3 bases between the two germline ends. This CDR3 region has 11 residues. The CDR3 sequence: CASSYSAEQYF. For the CDR3, the DNA is TGTGCCAGCAGTTACTCAGCCGAGCAGTACTTC.

This CDR3 is CASSQPGLSSYEQYF. CDR3 sequence (DNA): TGTGCCAGCAGCCAACCGGGACTGAGCTCCTACGAGCAGTACTTC. The gene calls are TRBV7-2 and TRBJ2-7; D possibly corresponds to TRBD2 (6 bases). V was shortened by 5 bases and J by 0 bases, with 14 bases between the two germline ends. This CDR3 contains 15 residues. Looked up from germline, CDR1 is SGHTA and CDR2 is FQGNSA.

The sample holds one count of this clone. J is TRBJ1-1 and V is TRBV11-2; tentatively, D is TRBD1 (6 bases). The CDR3 consists of 15 residues. Deletions cut 7 bases from V and 1 base from J, with 16 bases between. The germline V gene has CDR1 SGHAT and CDR2 FQNNGV. The CDR3 sequence is CASMVRMGANTEAFF. The CDR3 DNA is TGTGCCAGCATGGTAAGAATGGGGGCGAACACTGAAGCTTTCTTT.

The chain carries TRBV6-1 and TRBJ1-1; D is possibly TRBD1 (6 bases). V lost 2 bases to trimming and J lost 10 bases, with 20 bases between them. The germline CDR1 and CDR2 sequences are MNHNS and SASEGT. The CDR3 has 15 residues. DNA of the CDR3: TGTGCCAGCAGTGAAAGGTGGGTGGGGGACAATGGAGCTTTCTTT. Its protein product is CASSERWVGDNGAFF.

The chain has TRBV7-2 and TRBJ2-1; 12 bases match TRBD2. Germline lookup yields CDR1 SGHTA and CDR2 FQGNSA. The CDR3 runs to 17 residues. The ends lost 5 bases at V and 5 bases at J; junction bases unmatched: 10. CDR3: CASSPRPGLAGNNEQFF. In DNA, the CDR3 is TGTGCCAGCAGCCCCCGGCCAGGACTAGCGGGAAACAATGAGCAGTTCTTC. The full variable domain, rest sourced from reference TRBV7-2 and TRBJ2-1, is GAGVSQSPSNKVTEKGKDVELRCDPISGHTALYWYRQSLGQGLEFLIYFQGNSAPDKSGLPSDRFSAERTGGSVSTLTIQRTQQEDSAVYLCASSPRPGLAGNNEQFFGPGTRLTVL.

The chain recombines TRBV5-4 with TRBJ1-1, with 7 bases aligning to TRBD1. CDR3 length: 15 amino acids. Trimming cost V 5 bases and J 5 bases; bases outside gene matches: 12. The V gene's germline CDR1 is SGHNT and CDR2 YYREEE (reference sequence). The CDR3 bases are TGTGCCAGCAGTCCGAGACAGGGTGCTAAAACTGAAGCTTTCTTT. Protein: CASSPRQGAKTEAFF. The full variable domain, completed using reference TRBV5-4 and TRBJ1-1, is ETGVTQSPTHLIKTRGQQVTLRCSSQSGHNTVSWYQQALGQGPQFIFQYYREEENGRGNFPPRFSGLQFPNYSSELNVNALELDDSALYLCASSPRQGAKTEAFFGQGTRLTVV.